This entry lists 20 T cell receptor beta chains sequenced from one sample in a study of blood T cell repertoires in COVID-19. Profiling relied on immunoSEQ multiplex PCR, and the TCRdb table lists in-frame clones only, not all of them. The table lists under 85,000 clones, roughly 85% of them singletons. Sequenced material: peripheral blood. The receptors shown here come from a man aged 80 or over with acute or convalescent COVID-19.

The genes are TRBV7-2 and TRBJ2-3, with 9 bases lining up with TRBD1. V gave up 5 bases and J gave up 4 bases; unmatched junction bases: 7. This CDR3 region has 15 residues. Per germline, CDR1 SGHTA and CDR2 FQGNSA. The DNA of the CDR3 is TGTGCCAGCAGCCCCGGGACAGGGTGGCCAGATACGCAGTATTTT. Encoded protein: CASSPGTGWPDTQYF.

This chain uses TRBV5-6 with TRBJ2-7; 9 nucleotides align to TRBD2. Per germline, CDR1 SGHDT and CDR2 YYEEEE. V was pared by 0 bases and J by 2 bases, with 12 bases of the junction left unmatched. There are 18 residues in the CDR3. The DNA for the CDR3 is TGTGCCAGCAGCTTGGCCCCGGCTAGCGGGATGATCCCCTACGAGCAGTACTTC. Protein product: CASSLAPASGMIPYEQYF.

The V and J genes are TRBV21-1 and TRBJ2-1; whether TRBD2, the table's D call, matches the DNA was not checked. TRBV21-1 is a listed pseudogene. The CDR3 runs to 18 residues. This chain's CDR3 is CASSGALLAGGRGYEQFF. CDR3 in DNA: TGTGCCAGCAGCGGGGCCCTACTAGCGGGAGGAAGGGGCTATGAGCAGTTCTTC.

The chain uses TRBV5-4 and TRBJ1-6, with D uncertain. The CDR3 is 12 residues long. The V gene's germline CDR1 is SGHNT and CDR2 YYREEE (reference sequence). Trimming stripped 4 bases from V and 8 bases from J, with 7 bases between. CDR3 sequence (DNA): TGTGCCAGCAGCCAACGGGATTCACCCCTCCACTTT. Translation gives CASSQRDSPLHF.

The J gene is TRBJ1-2, the V gene TRBV6-5; maybe TRBD1 (5 bases). Between the trimmed V and J ends, which lost 0 bases and 7 bases, there was a span of 12 bases. From germline, CDR1 is MNHEY and CDR2 SVGAGI. CDR3 length: 14 residues. CDR3 DNA: TGTGCCAGCAGTTACTCAGGGGTTACGGGTGGCTACACCTTC. Encoded protein: CASSYSGVTGGYTF.

The chain employs TRBV19 and TRBJ2-1; 8 bases fit TRBD2. The germline V gene has CDR1 LNHDA and CDR2 SQIVND (reference sequence). Trimming removed 3 bases from V and 7 bases from J; junction bases left unmatched: 11. There are 16 residues in the CDR3. The DNA of the CDR3 is TGTGCCAGTAGTATCGGAACGGGAGGGCCGGGAAATGAGCAGTTCTTC. Residues: CASSIGTGGPGNEQFF.

The gene calls are TRBV29-1 and TRBJ2-2; 7 bases agree with TRBD1. This CDR3 has 13 residues. Germline V gene lookup returns CDR1 SQVTM and CDR2 ANQGSEA. Trimming at V came to 4 bases and at J to 6 bases, leaving 5 bases not matched to a gene. Here the CDR3 reads CSVGRGSPGELFF. CDR3 bases: TGCAGCGTTGGCAGGGGGTCCCCCGGGGAGCTGTTTTTT.

The genes are TRBV28 and TRBJ1-2; D is undetermined. Germline V lookup: CDR1 MDHEN, CDR2 SYDVKM. The CDR3 totals 14 residues. The V and J ends lost 4 bases and 3 bases respectively, with 12 bases between them. Here the CDR3 reads CASSSGVGHYGYTF. The CDR3 bases are TGTGCCAGCAGTTCCGGGGTGGGTCACTATGGCTACACCTTC.

Only a few counts were recorded for this clone. This sequence joins TRBV5-1 and TRBJ2-1; 10 bases map to TRBD2. Germline V gene data show CDR1 as SGHRS and CDR2 as YFSETQ. CDR3 length: 18 residues. V shed 3 bases and J 5 bases; nucleotides not matched to a gene: 14. This CDR3 is CASSSRTLAGGRNNEQFF. As DNA, the CDR3 is TGCGCCAGCAGCTCCCGGACCTTAGCGGGAGGTCGAAACAATGAGCAGTTCTTC.

V and J are TRBV19 and TRBJ1-5; D perhaps matches TRBD1 (5 bases). Germline V CDR1 and CDR2: LNHDA, SQIVND (reference sequence). This CDR3 contains 15 residues. With 1 base removed from V and 5 bases from J, the gap between germline ends came to 12 bases. The CDR3 DNA reads TGTGCCAGTAGTATAGCCCCCCAGGGCCATCAGCCCCAGCATTTT. Its protein is CASSIAPQGHQPQHF.

CDR3 sequence reads: CASSPLGTGAGNTIYF. The DNA for the CDR3 is TGTGCCAGCAGCCCGCTGGGGACAGGGGCTGGAAACACCATATATTTT. J is TRBJ1-3 and V is TRBV5-6, with 10 bases aligning to TRBD1. V lost 4 bases to trimming and J lost 2 bases; unmatched junction nucleotides: 6. Germline loops: CDR1 SGHDT, CDR2 YYEEEE. The CDR3 consists of 16 residues.

The V gene is TRBV14, the J gene TRBJ2-2; a possible D gene is TRBD2 (5 bases). The CDR3 runs 13 residues. The V gene's germline CDR1 is SGHDN and CDR2 FVKESK. The germline V and J ends were trimmed by 5 bases and 7 bases, with 11 bases remaining between them. CDR3: CASSWVGIGELFF. CDR3 nucleotide sequence: TGTGCCAGCAGCTGGGTCGGGATCGGGGAGCTGTTTTTT.

The chain links TRBV27 to TRBJ2-7, with D perhaps matching TRBD2 (6 bases). The germline V gene encodes CDR1 MNHEY and CDR2 SMNVEV (reference sequence). The CDR3 has 12 residues. Trimming pared 8 bases from V and 9 bases from J, leaving 17 bases between. The CDR3: CASASGPRGQYF. CDR3 bases: TGTGCCAGCGCCAGCGGGCCCCGCGGGCAGTACTTC.

The chain joins TRBV27 to TRBJ2-3, with D possibly matching TRBD1 (6 bases). The CDR3 contains 15 residues. Germline V lookup: CDR1 MNHEY, CDR2 SMNVEV (reference sequence). Trimming took 8 bases from V and 1 from J, leaving 16 bases between them. The CDR3 DNA is TGTGCCAGCGCGTTGGGGGCAGGGGGCACAGATACGCAGTATTTT. This gives the protein CASALGAGGTDTQYF.

This clone appeared once. V gene TRBV14 combines with J gene TRBJ1-2; no firm D call. The germline CDR1 and CDR2 sequences are SGHDN and FVKESK. The V gene lost 2 bases and the J gene lost 4 bases, with 11 bases spanning the gap. The CDR3 spans 14 residues. The CDR3 DNA reads as TGTGCCAGCAGCCAAAACTTAGAGAGCTATGGCTACACCTTC. This encodes CASSQNLESYGYTF.

The rearrangement joins TRBV6-1 to TRBJ1-2, with D possibly TRBD1 on 6 matching bases. With 2 bases removed from V and 8 bases from J, the gap between germline ends came to 15 bases. This CDR3 comprises 14 residues. CDR1 and CDR2 from the germline V gene are MNHNS and SASEGT. The CDR3 reads CASSEQTGGRGYTF. The CDR3 DNA sequence: TGTGCCAGCAGTGAACAGACAGGCGGGCGAGGCTACACCTTC.

This sequence joins TRBV5-1 and TRBJ1-5; D is possibly TRBD1 (5 bases). The CDR3 length is 14 residues. Looked up from germline, CDR1 is SGHRS and CDR2 is YFSETQ. V lost 4 bases to trimming and J lost 5 bases, with 13 bases between them. The CDR3 reads CASSPQGSDQPQHF. The CDR3 DNA is TGCGCCAGCAGCCCCCAGGGTTCTGATCAGCCCCAGCATTTT.

This clone was seen a single time. This chain joins TRBV29-1 and TRBJ1-1; D uncertain. Per the germline V gene, CDR1 is SQVTM and CDR2 is ANQGSEA. Trimming removed 7 bases from V and 1 base from J, with 7 bases in between. This CDR3 contains 11 residues. CDR3 nucleotides: TGCAGCGCCAGATCGAACACTGAAGCTTTCTTT. It codes for CSARSNTEAFF.

The chain uses TRBV11-2 and TRBJ2-7, with a weak D call TRBD2 (6 bases). Trimming left V 5 bases short and J 0 bases short, with 14 bases between. Germline lookup yields CDR1 SGHAT and CDR2 FQNNGV. The CDR3 runs to 15 residues. The CDR3 nucleotides read TGTGCCAGCAGCCCTCGGGACTTCTCCTCCTACGAGCAGTACTTC. This encodes CASSPRDFSSYEQYF. The full variable domain, in which reference TRBV11-2 and TRBJ2-7 provide the parts outside the CDR3, is EAGVAQSPRYKIIEKRQSVAFWCNPISGHATLYWYQQILGQGPKLLIQFQNNGVVDDSQLPKDRFSAERLKGVDSTLKIQPAKLEDSAVYLCASSPRDFSSYEQYFGPGTRLTVT.

The chain couples TRBV30 to TRBJ1-2; 9 positions agree with TRBD1. J was trimmed by 3 bases and V by 3 bases; bases with no gene match: 8. The CDR3 runs 15 residues. Germline CDR1 and CDR2: GTSNPN and SVGIG (reference sequence). CDR3 nucleotides: TGTGCCTGGAGAGACCAAGGGACAGGGCACTATGGCTACACCTTC. Translating gives CAWRDQGTGHYGYTF. The full variable domain, its missing parts supplied by reference TRBV30 and TRBJ1-2, is SQTIHQWPATLVQPVGSPLSLECTVEGTSNPNLYWYRQAAGRGLQLLFYSVGIGQISSEVPQNLSASRPQDRQFILSSKKLLLSDSGFYLCAWRDQGTGHYGYTFGSGTRLTVV.